A selection of T cell receptor beta chains follows, all from one sample in a study of naive and memory T cell subsets. TCRdb reprocessed the UMI-ligation and nested PCR reads with MiXCR, giving one entry per CDR3 protein. The top ten hold approximately 20% of the sample, which has about 35,000 distinct CDR3 sequences, about an eighth seen once. Sample: effector memory CD4+ T cells from blood. All receptors come from a human donor in good health. Both conserved end residues are part of each CDR3. A D gene is named only where the DNA matches it firmly. Clone size, where shown, is once, few, many, or a class for clones that have expanded.

TRBV7-6	-	-	TRBJ2-1	TGTGCCAGCAGCTTAAGGAGGGGGGGCCGAGGTTCCTACAATGAGCAGTTCTTC	CASSLRRGGRGSYNEQFF
TRBV7-9	-	many	TRBJ2-7	TGTGCCAGCAGCTTAGCGGGAGTAGGAAACGAGCAGTACTTC	CASSLAGVGNEQYF
TRBV7-2	TRBD2	few	TRBJ2-5	TGTGCCAGCAGCTTCATACTAGCGCATCAAGAGACCCAGTACTTC	CASSFILAHQETQYF
TRBV29-1	-	large	TRBJ2-3	TGCAGCGTTGGAGGCATCTACGGGACAGATACGCAGTATTTT	CSVGGIYGTDTQYF
TRBV6-6	TRBD1	many	TRBJ1-1	TGTGCCAGCAGCTTCCGGACAGGGAACACTGAAGCTTTCTTT	CASSFRTGNTEAFF
TRBV7-2	-	many	TRBJ2-1	TGTGCCAGCAGCTCCGGACAAAGCTCCTACAATGAGCAGTTCTTC	CASSSGQSSYNEQFF
TRBV6-2/TRBV6-3	-	-	TRBJ1-6	TGTGCCAGCAGCCCTATTGGTTGGACACCCCTCCACTTT	CASSPIGWTPLHF
TRBV6-5	-	-	TRBJ2-3	TGTGCCAGCAGGCAAACAGATACGCAGTATTTT	CASRQTDTQYF
TRBV20-1	-	many	TRBJ2-1	TGCAGTGCAATTAACGGGAAGGATGAGCAGTTCTTC	CSAINGKDEQFF
TRBV10-3	TRBD2	-	TRBJ2-7	TGTGCCATCAGACCTACTAGCGGGAGGGCCGGATACGAGCAGTACTTC	CAIRPTSGRAGYEQYF
TRBV3-1	-	few	TRBJ2-3	TGTGCCAGCAGCCAAGCTACTAGAGATACGCAGTATTTT	CASSQATRDTQYF
TRBV30	-	-	TRBJ1-1	TGTGCCTGGAGTGTCTACAGGGAAGCTTTCTTT	CAWSVYREAFF
TRBV20-1	-	-	TRBJ2-1	TGCAGTGCTAGCGGTCAAGTCCCCCCCCACAATGAGCAGTTCTTC	CSASGQVPPHNEQFF
TRBV5-1	-	-	TRBJ2-3	TGCGCCAGCACGGGCAGTACCTACACAGATACGCAGTATTTT	CASTGSTYTDTQYF
TRBV7-2	-	-	TRBJ2-5	TGTGCCAGCAGCTTTGCCCGGGGGAACCAAGAGACCCAGTACTTC	CASSFARGNQETQYF
TRBV7-2	-	many	TRBJ2-5	TGTGCCAGCTCCCTGAGGAGACAAGAGACCCAGTACTTC	CASSLRRQETQYF
TRBV10-1	-	-	TRBJ2-5	TGCGCCAGCAGTATGACAGTCCAAGAGACCCAGTACTTC	CASSMTVQETQYF
TRBV20-1	-	many	TRBJ1-4	TGCAGTGCCGCCGACAGGTCGGGCTTTGGTGAAAAACTGTTTTTT	CSAADRSGFGEKLFF
TRBV30	-	medium-sized	TRBJ2-7	TGTGCACAATCAAGGGGAAACAGGGACGAGCAGTACTTC	CAQSRGNRDEQYF
TRBV12-5	TRBD2	-	TRBJ2-1	TGTGCTAGTGGTTTGGTCGAGAGTCCGGGACTAGCGGTCCTGAGCTCCTACAATGAGCAGTTCTTC	CASGLVESPGLAVLSSYNEQFF
TRBV7-3	-	-	TRBJ2-3	TGTGCCAGCAGCAAAATAGGGAGGGATACGCAGTATTTT	CASSKIGRDTQYF